Listed here are 22 T cell receptor beta chains from one sample, sequenced in a study of T cells in narcolepsy. The assay was immunoSEQ multiplex PCR, and TCRdb's table has in-frame clones only and misses some. The sample consists of tens of thousands of clones, almost 85% of them appearing once. Sequencing was performed on CD45RA- memory CD4+ T cells from PBMCs. The origin of the receptors is a human donor with narcolepsy.

J is TRBJ1-2 and V is TRBV6-6; D perhaps matches TRBD1 (5 bases). CDR3 length: 15 residues. V lost 7 bases and J lost 8, with 23 bases in between. CDR1 and CDR2 from the germline V gene are MNHNY and SVGAGI (reference sequence). The CDR3 DNA reads TGTGCCAGCACCGACAAGGTGGGGGACGTTTGGGGCTACACCTTC. It yields the protein CASTDKVGDVWGYTF.

This chain joins TRBV27 and TRBJ2-5; TRBD2 aligns across 11 bases. The CDR3 length is 15 residues. Losses at the gene ends were 3 bases for V and 5 bases for J; bases not matched to a gene: 5. The germline gives CDR1 MNHEY, CDR2 SMNVEV (reference sequence). The DNA of the CDR3 is TGTGCCAGCAGTTTTAGCGGGAGGGCCGGTGAGACCCAGTACTTC. Encoded protein: CASSFSGRAGETQYF.

CDR3 loop: CASRMDRASYGYTF. The CDR3, as DNA: TGTGCCAGCAGGATGGACAGGGCTTCCTATGGCTACACCTTC. This chain links TRBV6-1 with TRBJ1-2; 8 bases agree with TRBD1. Looked up from germline, CDR1 is MNHNS and CDR2 is SASEGT. The CDR3 is made up of 14 amino acids. The V gene end was trimmed by 6 bases and the J gene end by 4 bases; junction bases not matched to a gene: 7.

On this clone: This same CDR3 is encoded by further DNA sequences in the sample. This chain links TRBV5-1 with TRBJ2-7; D ambiguous. CDR1 is SGHRS, CDR2 YFSETQ, per germline. This CDR3 region has 14 residues. V was pared by 0 bases and J by 4 bases, with 11 bases between. The CDR3 reads CASSLVGGSYEQYF. DNA of the CDR3: TGCGCCAGCAGCTTGGTGGGTGGTAGTTACGAGCAGTACTTC.

This clone was found once. The chain carries TRBV21-1 and TRBJ2-1. TRBV21-1 is a pseudogene segment. This CDR3 is built from 18 residues. The CDR3 DNA follows: TGTGCCAGCAGCAAATTCGACGTGGTGAGAGAAGCCTACAATGAGCAGTTCTTC. Its protein is CASSKFDVVREAYNEQFF.

The count of this clone is one. This rearrangement joins TRBV5-4 to TRBJ2-1, with TRBD2 matching 10 bases. The germline CDR1 and CDR2 sequences are SGHNT and YYREEE (reference sequence). V was pared by 5 bases and J by 0 bases, with 5 bases of the junction left unmatched. This CDR3 spans 16 amino acids. Here the CDR3 DNA reads TGTGCCAGCAGTCCTAGCGGGAGAAGCTCCTACAATGAGCAGTTCTTC. Protein: CASSPSGRSSYNEQFF. The whole variable domain, filled in from reference TRBV5-4 and TRBJ2-1, reads ETGVTQSPTHLIKTRGQQVTLRCSSQSGHNTVSWYQQALGQGPQFIFQYYREEENGRGNFPPRFSGLQFPNYSSELNVNALELDDSALYLCASSPSGRSSYNEQFFGPGTRLTVL.

V and J are TRBV19 and TRBJ1-1, with D maybe TRBD1 (6 bases). V was cut by 4 bases and J by 2 bases, with 14 bases left in between. Germline V lookup: CDR1 LNHDA, CDR2 SQIVND (reference sequence). CDR3 length equals 15 residues. The CDR3 nucleotides are TGTGCCAGTAGTACTGCAGGGGCAGCCAACACTGAAGCTTTCTTT. It yields the protein CASSTAGAANTEAFF.

The chain employs TRBV21-1 and TRBJ1-2. TRBV21-1 is a recognized pseudogene. This CDR3 spans 15 amino acids. The CDR3 DNA follows: TGTGCCAGCAGCAAAGAGGAGTTAGAGGGCTATGGCTACACCTTC. Its protein product is CASSKEELEGYGYTF.

The chain links TRBV28 to TRBJ2-3; D is perhaps TRBD1 or TRBD2 (6 bases each). CDR3 size: 16 residues. Looked up from germline, CDR1 is MDHEN and CDR2 is SYDVKM. Trimming left V 3 bases short and J 1 base short, with 14 bases between. CDR3 sequence reads: CASSLTVGGGTDTQYF. The CDR3 nucleotides read TGTGCCAGCAGTTTGACGGTGGGGGGCGGCACAGATACGCAGTATTTT. Drawing the rest from reference TRBV28 and TRBJ2-3, the complete variable domain is DVKVTQSSRYLVKRTGEKVFLECVQDMDHENMFWYRQDPGLGLRLIYFSYDVKMKEKGDIPEGYSVSREKKERFSLILESASTNQTSMYLCASSLTVGGGTDTQYFGPGTRLTVL.

This sequence joins TRBV28 and TRBJ1-5; D not resolved. The V gene lost 6 bases and the J gene lost 4 bases, with 16 bases spanning the gap. CDR3 length: 15 residues. CDR1 and CDR2 from the germline V gene are MDHEN and SYDVKM. The CDR3 sequence: CASSRNTRRNQPQHF. The CDR3 DNA sequence: TGTGCCAGCAGCCGAAATACTCGGAGGAATCAGCCCCAGCATTTT.

The chain joins TRBV7-9 to TRBJ1-4; D gene ambiguous. From germline, CDR1 is SEHNR and CDR2 FQNEAQ (reference sequence). Trimming removed 2 bases at V and 5 bases at J, with 15 bases between. This CDR3 spans 16 amino acids. CDR3 bases: TGTGCCAGCAGCTTACGGAGGTCGGAGGGAAATGAAAAACTGTTTTTT. It encodes CASSLRRSEGNEKLFF.

This clone is classed as medium-sized. V usage is TRBV2 and J usage is TRBJ1-2; no firm D call. Germline assignment: CDR1 SNHLY and CDR2 FYNNEI. The V and J ends lost 3 bases and 7 bases respectively, with 3 bases between them. The CDR3 runs 10 residues. The CDR3 DNA reads TGTGCCAGCAGTGACGGTGGCTACACCTTC. Residues: CASSDGGYTF.

The chain has TRBV6-6 and TRBJ2-7; 9 bases line up with TRBD1. V shed 2 bases and J 5 bases; nucleotides not matched to a gene: 4. CDR3 length: 14 amino acids. CDR1 MNHNY and CDR2 SVGAGI come from the germline V gene (reference sequence). The CDR3 DNA reads TGTGCCAGCAGTTACCCCAGGACAGGGGACGAGCAGTACTTC. Its translation is CASSYPRTGDEQYF.

The chain links TRBV7-2 to TRBJ2-1, with TRBD2 matching over 13 bases. The CDR3 has 16 amino acids. The V gene's germline CDR1 is SGHTA and CDR2 FQGNSA. Trimming at V came to 3 bases and at J to 2 bases, leaving 1 base not matched to a gene. The CDR3 reads CASSLGLAGPYNEQFF. The CDR3 bases are TGTGCCAGCAGCTTGGGACTAGCGGGACCCTACAATGAGCAGTTCTTC. Supplemented by reference TRBV7-2 and TRBJ2-1, the full variable domain reads GAGVSQSPSNKVTEKGKDVELRCDPISGHTALYWYRQSLGQGLEFLIYFQGNSAPDKSGLPSDRFSAERTGGSVSTLTIQRTQQEDSAVYLCASSLGLAGPYNEQFFGPGTRLTVL.

The chain joins TRBV5-1 to TRBJ2-7, with 8 nucleotides matching TRBD2. The germline V gene encodes CDR1 SGHRS and CDR2 YFSETQ. CDR3 length: 16 residues. V gave up 5 bases and J gave up 2 bases; unmatched junction bases: 12. The CDR3 here is CASSAEAGVSTYEQYF. CDR3 bases: TGCGCCAGCAGTGCTGAAGCGGGAGTCTCCACCTACGAGCAGTACTTC.

The chain couples TRBV29-1 to TRBJ2-3, with 9 bases matching TRBD2. J was trimmed by 6 bases and V by 3 bases; bases with no gene match: 4. CDR1 and CDR2 from the germline V gene are SQVTM and ANQGSEA. The CDR3 is 13 residues long. CDR3 sequence reads: CSVDGLASDTQYF. The CDR3 region has the DNA TGCAGCGTTGACGGACTAGCGTCGGATACGCAGTATTTT.

This clone was counted once. This chain uses TRBV19 with TRBJ2-5; D gene uncertain. The end of the DNA aligns better with TRBJ2-7, so the J call may be wrong. The germline CDR1 and CDR2 sequences are LNHDA and SQIVND (reference sequence). The CDR3 runs 15 residues. CDR3 protein: CASSIGAQKSYEQYF. The CDR3 nucleotides read TGTGCCAGTAGTATAGGGGCACAAAAGTCCTACGAGCAGTACTTC.

The J gene is TRBJ1-5, the V gene TRBV5-1; D gene ambiguous. This CDR3 region has 14 residues. The germline V and J ends were trimmed by 0 bases and 7 bases, with 11 bases remaining between them. The germline gives CDR1 SGHRS, CDR2 YFSETQ. CDR3 DNA: TGCGCCAGCAGCTTGGGCGGGATCGGCCAGCCCCAGCATTTT. Amino acid sequence: CASSLGGIGQPQHF. Looking up the rest from reference TRBV5-1 and TRBJ1-5 gives the full variable domain: KAGVTQTPRYLIKTRGQQVTLSCSPISGHRSVSWYQQTPGQGLQFLFEYFSETQRNKGNFPGRFSGRQFSNSRSEMNVSTLELGDSALYLCASSLGGIGQPQHFGDGTRLSIL.

The chain recombines TRBV29-1 with TRBJ2-5; perhaps TRBD1 as D (5 bases). This CDR3 spans 13 amino acids. V was shortened by 2 bases and J by 3 bases, with 10 bases between the two germline ends. CDR1 and CDR2 from the germline V gene are SQVTM and ANQGSEA. CDR3 loop: CSVERQPKETQYF. The CDR3 DNA reads as TGCAGCGTTGAAAGACAGCCTAAAGAGACCCAGTACTTC.

This sequence joins TRBV19 and TRBJ1-1, with a tentative D call TRBD1 (5 bases). Germline loops: CDR1 LNHDA, CDR2 SQIVND (reference sequence). V was cut by 10 bases and J by 3 bases, with 12 bases left in between. This CDR3 region has 12 residues. CDR3 bases: TGTGCCACGACAAGGGGAGACACTGAAGCTTTCTTT. It codes for CATTRGDTEAFF.

The CDR3 DNA sequence: TGTGCCACCCAGCAGGAGTCTGGAAACACCATATATTTT. Its protein is CATQQESGNTIYF. The gene calls are TRBV10-3 and TRBJ1-3, with D unresolved. Trimming removed 10 bases at V and 1 base at J, with 11 bases between. CDR1 is ENHRY and CDR2 is SYGVKD in the germline V gene. The CDR3 runs to 13 residues.

The chain has TRBV7-8 and TRBJ2-7, with D hard to call. Germline values: CDR1 SGHVS, CDR2 FQNEAQ. Trimming removed 3 bases from V and 4 bases from J, with 4 bases in between. The CDR3 length is 11 residues. This chain's CDR3 is CASSFSYEQYF. In DNA, the CDR3 is TGTGCCAGCAGCTTTTCTTACGAGCAGTACTTC.